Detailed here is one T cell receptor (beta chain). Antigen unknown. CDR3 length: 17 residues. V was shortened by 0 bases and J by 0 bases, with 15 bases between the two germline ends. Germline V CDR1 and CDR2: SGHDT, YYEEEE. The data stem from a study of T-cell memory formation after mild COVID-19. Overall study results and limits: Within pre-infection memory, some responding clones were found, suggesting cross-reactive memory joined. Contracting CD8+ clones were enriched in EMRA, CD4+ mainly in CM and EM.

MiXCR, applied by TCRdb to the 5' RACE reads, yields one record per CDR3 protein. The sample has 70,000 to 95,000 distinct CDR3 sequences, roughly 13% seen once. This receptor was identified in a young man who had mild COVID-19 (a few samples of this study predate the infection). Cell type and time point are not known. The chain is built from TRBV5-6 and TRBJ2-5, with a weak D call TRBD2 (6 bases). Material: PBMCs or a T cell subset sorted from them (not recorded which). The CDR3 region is CASSLVGRDLYQETQYF. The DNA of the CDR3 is TGTGCCAGCAGCTTGGTAGGCAGGGACTTGTACCAAGAGACCCAGTACTTC.